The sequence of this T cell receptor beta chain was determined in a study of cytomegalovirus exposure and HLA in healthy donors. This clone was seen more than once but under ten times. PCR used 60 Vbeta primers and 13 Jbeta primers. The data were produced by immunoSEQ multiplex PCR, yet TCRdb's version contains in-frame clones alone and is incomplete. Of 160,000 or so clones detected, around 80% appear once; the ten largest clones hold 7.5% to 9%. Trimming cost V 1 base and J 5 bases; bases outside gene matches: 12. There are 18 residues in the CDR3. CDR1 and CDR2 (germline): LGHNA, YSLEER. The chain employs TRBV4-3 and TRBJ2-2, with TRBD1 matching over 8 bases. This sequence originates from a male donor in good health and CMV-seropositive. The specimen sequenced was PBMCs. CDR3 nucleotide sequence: TGCGCCAGCAGCCAAGTCCTCTGGACAGGGTCGGGTACCGGGGAGCTGTTTTTT. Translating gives CASSQVLWTGSGTGELFF.